These 18 T cell receptor beta chains were sequenced from one sample in a study of blood T cell repertoires in COVID-19. Libraries were prepared by immunoSEQ multiplex PCR; TCRdb keeps only in-frame clonotypes and omits some of them. The sample lists roughly 200,000 clones; less than 90% were seen once. Sequenced material: peripheral blood. All receptors derive from a woman older than 75 with active or convalescent COVID-19.

The gene calls are TRBV6-5 and TRBJ2-5, with D maybe TRBD2 (6 bases). The CDR3 sequence is 15 residues long. V gave up 3 bases and J gave up 5 bases, with 16 bases separating them. Germline V gene sequence: CDR1 MNHEY, CDR2 SVGAGI. CDR3 sequence reads: CASSYGPGEDETQYF. The CDR3 DNA sequence: TGTGCCAGCAGTTATGGGCCGGGAGAGGATGAGACCCAGTACTTC.

V and J are TRBV21-1 and TRBJ2-3; the table's TRBD2 call for D was not verified on the DNA. TRBV21-1 is a documented pseudogene. The CDR3 loop spans 16 amino acids. CDR3 in DNA: TGTGCCAGCATCCCCGCTAGCGGGAGGGACACAGATACGCAGTATTTT. Translating it yields CASIPASGRDTDTQYF.

The chain employs TRBV7-9 and TRBJ1-3; D ambiguous. From germline, CDR1 is SEHNR and CDR2 FQNEAQ (reference sequence). The CDR3 is 16 residues long. Trimming pared 0 bases from V and 2 bases from J, leaving 11 bases between. Here the CDR3 reads CASSLASPATGNTIYF. In nucleotides, the CDR3 is TGTGCCAGCAGCTTAGCCTCCCCAGCGACTGGAAACACCATATATTTT. Full variable domain (rest looked up from reference TRBV7-9 and TRBJ1-3): DTGVSQNPRHKITKRGQNVTFRCDPISEHNRLYWYRQTLGQGPEFLTYFQNEAQLEKSRLLSDRFSAERPKGSFSTLEIQRTEQGDSAMYLCASSLASPATGNTIYFGEGSWLTVV.

This clone has a handful of counts. The chain carries TRBV18 and TRBJ1-3, with a possible D match to TRBD1 (5 bases). The CDR3 covers 15 residues. Germline CDR1 and CDR2: KGHSH and LQKENI. Trimming stripped 3 bases from V and 4 bases from J, with 13 bases between. The CDR3 DNA reads as TGTGCCAGCTCACCCTACTCGGACACAGGAAACACCATATATTTT. This gives the protein CASSPYSDTGNTIYF. The variable domain in full, completed from reference TRBV18 and TRBJ1-3, reads NAGVMQNPRHLVRRRGQEARLRCSPMKGHSHVYWYRQLPEEGLKFMVYLQKENIIDESGMPKERFSAEFPKEGPSILRIQQVVRGDSAAYFCASSPYSDTGNTIYFGEGSWLTVV.

On this clone: The sample contains more than one DNA sequence encoding this CDR3. The CDR3 is CASSIGQGNTEAFF. CDR3 sequence (DNA): TGTGCCAGTAGTATTGGACAGGGGAACACTGAAGCTTTCTTT. The chain is built from TRBV19 and TRBJ1-1; 8 nucleotides align to TRBD1. This CDR3 has 14 amino acids. Germline-derived CDR1 and CDR2 are LNHDA and SQIVND (reference sequence). V was clipped by 3 bases and J by 1 base; unmatched bases: 1.

The rearrangement links TRBV5-1 to TRBJ2-3; TRBD2 is a possible D gene (5 bases). This CDR3 contains 12 residues. Germline-derived CDR1 and CDR2 are SGHRS and YFSETQ. V lost 4 bases to trimming and J lost 7 bases, with 10 bases between them. CDR3 amino acids: CASSEDLHTQYF. The DNA for the CDR3 is TGCGCCAGCAGCGAGGACTTACATACGCAGTATTTT.

Worth noting for this clone: Other DNA sequences in the same sample also yield this CDR3. The genes are TRBV5-5 and TRBJ1-2; possibly TRBD1 for D (6 bases). Germline V CDR1 and CDR2: SGHKS, YYEKEE (reference sequence). Trimming pared 0 bases from V and 2 bases from J, leaving 8 bases between. The CDR3 has 14 amino acids. CDR3 protein: CASSLGQGNYGYTF. DNA for the CDR3: TGTGCCAGCAGCTTGGGTCAGGGGAACTATGGCTACACCTTC.

The chain links TRBV5-8 to TRBJ1-4; D remains unclear. CDR3 length: 12 amino acids. Germline lookup yields CDR1 SGHTS and CDR2 YDEGEE. V lost 0 bases and J 7 bases, leaving 4 bases between the germline ends. CDR3 loop: CASSLGSEKLFF. CDR3 bases: TGTGCCAGCAGCTTGGGGAGTGAAAAACTGTTTTTT. Full variable domain (rest looked up from reference TRBV5-8 and TRBJ1-4): EAGVTQSPTHLIKTRGQQATLRCSPISGHTSVYWYQQALGLGLQFLLWYDEGEERNRGNFPPRFSGRQFPNYSSELNVNALELEDSALYLCASSLGSEKLFFGSGTQLSVL.

V is TRBV19 and J is TRBJ1-1; TRBD1 matches at 10 bases. CDR1 LNHDA and CDR2 SQIVND come from the germline V gene (reference sequence). J lost 1 base, V lost 6 bases, and 2 bases had no gene match. The CDR3 spans 14 residues. The CDR3 DNA follows: TGTGCCAGTAGCAGACAGGGGGCGAACACTGAAGCTTTCTTT. Protein: CASSRQGANTEAFF.

The chain recombines TRBV7-2 with TRBJ1-5; no definite D call. The CDR3 is 12 amino acids. CDR1 SGHTA and CDR2 FQGNSA come from the germline V gene. Trimming stripped 0 bases from V and 10 bases from J, with 7 bases between. Written as DNA, the CDR3 is TGTGCCAGCAGCTTAGCAGGGAGTCCCCAGCATTTT. This encodes CASSLAGSPQHF.

The CDR3 bases are TGCGCCAGCAGCCTATCTAGCAATCAGCCCCAGCATTTT. Translation gives CASSLSSNQPQHF. The J gene is TRBJ1-5, the V gene TRBV10-1; D unresolved. V shed 6 bases and J shed 0 bases, with 6 bases lying between them. CDR3 length: 13 amino acids. Germline V lookup: CDR1 WNHNN, CDR2 SYGVQD (reference sequence).

The J gene is TRBJ2-1, the V gene TRBV2; 11 nucleotides match TRBD2. The CDR3 extends over 15 amino acids. Germline CDR1 and CDR2: SNHLY and FYNNEI. The V gene end was trimmed by 10 bases and the J gene end by 9 bases; junction bases not matched to a gene: 14. The CDR3 DNA reads TGTGCCACCGCGAGCGCGCTAGCGGGAGGCGCTGAGCAGTTCTTC. The encoded protein is CATASALAGGAEQFF.

The genes are TRBV3-1 (or the pseudogene TRBV3-2) and TRBJ1-2; 9 bases are a match to TRBD1. The CDR3 runs to 15 residues. Germline V gives CDR1 LGHDT, CDR2 YNNKEL (reference sequence). V shed 1 base and J 3 bases; nucleotides not matched to a gene: 3. The CDR3 coding sequence is TGTGCCAGCAGCCAAGGGGGACAGGGCTACTATGGCTACACCTTC. The encoded protein is CASSQGGQGYYGYTF.

The chain employs TRBV6-5 and TRBJ2-3; 8 bases line up with TRBD2. The germline V gene encodes CDR1 MNHEY and CDR2 SVGAGI. V gave up 11 bases and J gave up 3 bases; unmatched junction bases: 10. The CDR3 is 14 amino acids. The CDR3 protein is CAAEERGKTDTQYF. The CDR3 DNA reads TGTGCCGCAGAGGAGCGGGGGAAGACAGATACGCAGTATTTT.

The chain links TRBV5-3 to TRBJ2-3; D unclear. TRBV5-3 is marked as an open reading frame, function uncertain. The CDR3 length is 16 residues. The ends were cut back, 1 base at V and 2 bases at J, with 14 bases in the middle. Here the CDR3 reads CARSLNWQDNTDTQYF. The DNA of the CDR3 is TGTGCCAGAAGCTTGAATTGGCAGGATAACACAGATACGCAGTATTTT.

This clone was seen once. V usage is TRBV18 and J usage is TRBJ1-1; D not resolved. The germline V gene encodes CDR1 KGHSH and CDR2 LQKENI. V was cut by 6 bases and J by 4 bases, with 12 bases left in between. The CDR3 is 13 residues long. In nucleotides, the CDR3 is TGTGCCAGCTCGGGTCTAGAGGCCACTGAAGCTTTCTTT. Encoded protein: CASSGLEATEAFF.

The CDR3 region is CASSLGQGLGYGYTF. The DNA of the CDR3 is TGTGCCAGCAGCTTAGGACAGGGATTGGGCTATGGCTACACCTTC. This rearrangement joins TRBV7-9 to TRBJ1-2, with 7 positions matching TRBD1. There are 15 residues in the CDR3. V gave up 1 base and J gave up 4 bases; unmatched junction bases: 6. CDR1 is SEHNR and CDR2 is FQNEAQ in the germline V gene (reference sequence). Based on the CDR3 plus reference TRBV7-9 and TRBJ1-2, the full variable domain is DTGVSQNPRHKITKRGQNVTFRCDPISEHNRLYWYRQTLGQGPEFLTYFQNEAQLEKSRLLSDRFSAERPKGSFSTLEIQRTEQGDSAMYLCASSLGQGLGYGYTFGSGTRLTVV.

The chain combines TRBV2 with TRBJ1-4, with 7 bases aligning to TRBD1. The junction had 6 bases not matched to a gene; V was cut back by 5 bases and J by 6 bases. Germline loops: CDR1 SNHLY, CDR2 FYNNEI. The CDR3 covers 14 residues. The CDR3 coding sequence is TGTGCCAGCAGTAACGCAGGGGGGTATGAAAAACTGTTTTTT. It encodes CASSNAGGYEKLFF.